This T cell receptor beta chain was captured by sequencing in a study of T cell responses to AZD1222 COVID-19 vaccine. Study outcomes and limitations: Targets within unmutated variant regions were reportedly found for nearly half of spike-specific TCRs. Clonal diversity may have been underestimated in mostly white British donors. Only 5 or 6 individuals given AZD1222 were seropositive at baseline.

V shed 3 bases and J shed 7 bases, with 16 bases lying between them. CDR3 length equals 14 residues. The germline CDR1 and CDR2 sequences are GTSNPN and SVGIG (reference sequence). This clone was seen only a few times. Its antigen is undetermined. Sequenced by immunoSEQ multiplex PCR; TCRdb stores in-frame clones only, minus some. Among roughly 120,000 clones listed, around nine tenths were seen once. The chain links TRBV30 to TRBJ1-5; perhaps TRBD1 as D (6 bases). The specimen comprised peripheral blood, sampled on day 0 of AZD1222 vaccination. The sequence was collected from an adult in good health. CDR3 residues: CAWRVGGAGQPQHF. CDR3 in DNA: TGTGCCTGGAGAGTCGGGGGCGCAGGGCAGCCCCAGCATTTT. Variable domain in full (rest from reference TRBV30 and TRBJ1-5): SQTIHQWPATLVQPVGSPLSLECTVEGTSNPNLYWYRQAAGRGLQLLFYSVGIGQISSEVPQNLSASRPQDRQFILSSKKLLLSDSGFYLCAWRVGGAGQPQHFGDGTRLSIL.